This T cell receptor beta chain derives from a study of T cells in localized non-small cell lung cancer. This table comes from immunoSEQ multiplex PCR, and its TCRdb copy is limited to in-frame clones, with some not included. The sample has 10,000 to 15,000 clones, about 83% seen once. Germline assignment: CDR1 SGHTA and CDR2 FQGNSA. Deletions cut 7 bases from V and 7 bases from J, with 20 bases between. The CDR3 runs 15 residues. The rearrangement links TRBV7-2 to TRBJ2-4; tentative D call: TRBD2 (6 bases). Sequencing was performed on peripheral blood, taken before any cancer treatment. This clonotype was obtained from a male donor at least 60 years old with stage I lung adenocarcinoma. The CDR3 reads CASTIVGGAGNIQYF. The CDR3 coding sequence is TGTGCCAGCACAATAGTTGGAGGGGCTGGGAACATTCAGTACTTC.